This TCR beta chain is from a study of T-cell memory formation after mild COVID-19 (dated by TCRdb to the early 2020s). Some background on the complete study: Most TCR sequence clusters were specific to one of the two donors. Two young, previously healthy adult volunteers made up the cohort, one male and one female. Longitudinal TCRalpha and TCRbeta repertoire sequencing tracked T-cell clones expanding and contracting after mild COVID-19 in a couple of donors.

Findings and caveats that apply to the study as a whole: Only two mild cases were covered by the study, and larger cohorts that include severe cases with pre-infection samples were considered necessary. Some responding clones were detected in pre-infection memory, suggesting pre-existing cross-reactive memory T cells joined the SARS-CoV-2 response. Balanced CD4/CD8 phenotypes were observed for clones contracting from day 15 to 85, whereas a bias towards CD4+ was observed for a second wave of clones expanding from day 15 to 37. The second-wave clones that peaked on day 37 were not confirmed to be SARS-CoV-2 specific. Contracting CD4+ clones were found mainly in CM and EM memory subsets, while CD8+ clones were enriched in EMRA.

This clonotype has just a few counts. Its cognate antigen has yet to be identified. It has no much larger one-base neighbor in the sample; base qualities were not kept. The listed sequencing device is Illumina NovaSeq 6000. TCRalpha and TCRbeta cDNA libraries were constructed by 5'RACE with constant-segment primers, with sample barcodes and unique molecular identifiers being introduced. RNA was extracted from every sample with Trizol reagent. The libraries were amplified in two PCR steps, and the second step added a second sample barcode and Illumina TruSeq adapters. Libraries were sequenced on an Illumina NovaSeq with 2 x 150 bp paired-end reads. Per the source publication's procedure: The reads were demultiplexed and collapsed into UMI-guided consensus sequences using migec v1.2.7. Using mixcr v2.1.11, UMI consensuses were aligned to TRA and TRB V and J templates and then assembled into clonotypes. Expanded or contracted clonotypes were those called significant by both edgeR and NoisET, with noise models trained on biological replicates. For edgeR calls, a false discovery rate-adjusted p below 0.01 and a log2 fold-change threshold of 1 were applied. As an exploratory analysis of dynamics, max-normalized trajectories of the 1000 most abundant clonotypes were examined by PCA with hierarchical clustering. Each responding clone was given a CD4 or CD8 phenotype based on the CD4+ and CD8+ repertoires, which had been sequenced separately. The raw public reads went through TCRdb reprocessing: fastp at Q25, MiXCR clone calling, in-frame beta chains kept. Merged by CDR3 protein, the rows form single entries marked with the most common genes and DNA. These V and J calls originate from TCRdb's pipeline instead of the authors' own analysis. The sample table holds roughly 190,000 distinct CDR3 sequences, of which roughly 27% were seen once. The ten most abundant clones make up over 9.5% of the sample.

Ficoll-Paque density gradient centrifugation was the method used to isolate PBMCs. The sample taken for sequencing was PBMCs or a T cell subset sorted from them (not recorded which). This receptor was taken from an adult woman who had mild COVID-19 (a few samples of this study predate the infection). The sample titles of this study are shuffled in the database, so cell type and time point are left out; the donor was told from shared clones.

CDR3 region: CASSYSGTGGNQPQHF. Here is the DNA: TGTGCCAGCAGCTACTCCGGGACAGGGGGTAATCAGCCCCAGCATTTT. The V gene is TRBV12-3 or TRBV12-4 and the J gene is TRBJ1-5; 11 middle bases align to TRBD1. V is pruned by 6 bases and J by 4 bases, leaving 8 bases of the junction without a gene match. Counted from cysteine to phenylalanine, this CDR3 has 16 amino acids. Left in the record is the CDR3 DNA by itself, 48 bases read in frame from the first base.